The sequence of this T cell receptor (beta chain) was determined in a study of CD8+CD57+ T cells in acquired aplastic anemia. At the level of the study: Roughly 11 million reads, on average, were obtained for CD4+ cells from healthy donors.

The CDR3 spans 13 residues. The germline CDR1 and CDR2 sequences are SQVTM and ANQGSEA. V was shortened by 4 bases and J by 3 bases, with 10 bases between the two germline ends. It was genomic DNA that served as the template for profiling TCR beta VDJ and CDR3. TCRdb re-derived calls from the reads in MiXCR, one entry per CDR3 protein. The table records about 170,000 distinct CDR3 sequences, around 45% of them present only once. The chain combines TRBV29-1 with TRBJ2-1; D gene ambiguous. Sequenced input: sorted CD4+, CD8+, or CD8+CD57+ T cells (not recorded which) from PBMCs. The origin of this receptor is a human donor in good health. The CDR3 DNA sequence: TGCAGCGTTGCGGCAGGTTACTACAATGAGCAGTTCTTC. It codes for CSVAAGYYNEQFF.